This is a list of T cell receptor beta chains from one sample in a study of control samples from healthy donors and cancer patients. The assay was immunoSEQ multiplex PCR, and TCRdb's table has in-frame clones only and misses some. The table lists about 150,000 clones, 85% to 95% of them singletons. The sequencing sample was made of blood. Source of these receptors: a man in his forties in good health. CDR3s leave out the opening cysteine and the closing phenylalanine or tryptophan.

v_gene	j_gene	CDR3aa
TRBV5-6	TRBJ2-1	ASSLEDNEQF
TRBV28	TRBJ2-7	ASSLMHGSYEQY
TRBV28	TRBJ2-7	ASTVAGGTNSYEQY
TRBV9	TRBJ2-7	ASSSGQGASYEQY
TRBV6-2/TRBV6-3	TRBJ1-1	ASSYSTAGAAITEAF
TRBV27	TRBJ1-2	ASIPGGANYGYT
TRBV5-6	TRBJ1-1	ASSLNRGLVAF
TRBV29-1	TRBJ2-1	SVVGQGEQF
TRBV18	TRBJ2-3	ASSPGQGGVDTQY
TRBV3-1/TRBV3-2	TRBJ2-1	ASSQGFPGQGVRNEQF
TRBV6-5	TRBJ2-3	ASSQQGRGDTQY
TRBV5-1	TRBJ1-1	ASSLEVLGMNTEAF
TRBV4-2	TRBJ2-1	ASSQPNRGANEQF
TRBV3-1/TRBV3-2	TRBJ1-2	ASSQMGGYT
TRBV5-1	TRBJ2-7	ASSLVVDSYEQY
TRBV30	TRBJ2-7	AWSVSSSYEQY
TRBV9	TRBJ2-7	ASSSGGGSTYEQY
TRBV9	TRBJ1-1	ASSVGTGVNTEAF
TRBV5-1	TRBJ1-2	ASSFEGRDGYT
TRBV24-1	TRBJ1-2	ATSDGDRTGYT
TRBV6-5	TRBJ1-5	ASSQWGNQPQH
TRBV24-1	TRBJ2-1	ATSSSPSLWAGAYNEQF
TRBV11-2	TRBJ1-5	ASNHPKGTQPQH
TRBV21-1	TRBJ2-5	ASSHRGSGETQY
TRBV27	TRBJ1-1	ASSLVLNTEAF
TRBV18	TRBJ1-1	ASSQGTGRAF
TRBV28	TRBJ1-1	ASSPSGTVNTEAF
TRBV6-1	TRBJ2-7	ASSEFAGYEQY
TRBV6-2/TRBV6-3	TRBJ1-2	ASSQQKWTDYGYT
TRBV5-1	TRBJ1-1	ASSLRDPTEAF
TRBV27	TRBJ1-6	ASSLMAVSSYNSPLH
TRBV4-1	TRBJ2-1	ASSQGGNEQF
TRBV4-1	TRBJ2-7	ASSQGGFGTGGEQY
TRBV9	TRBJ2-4	ARTTWSPLAKNIQY
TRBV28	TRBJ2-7	ASRTGHLIYEQY
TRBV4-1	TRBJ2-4	ASSHPPGQGVYIQY
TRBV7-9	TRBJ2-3	ASSLGRGLLDTQY
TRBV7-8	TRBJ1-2	ASSLVAQQSYGYT
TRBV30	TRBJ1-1	AWSVQGGNTEAF
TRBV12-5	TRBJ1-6	ASGVRPPKGSPLH
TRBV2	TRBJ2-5	ASSVGGGRGETQY
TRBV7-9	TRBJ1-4	ASSLRETNEKLF
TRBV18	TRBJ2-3	ASSREGAGGRTDTQY
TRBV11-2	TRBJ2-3	ASSPTTGHHTDTQY
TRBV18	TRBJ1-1	ASSPPEKGMNTEAF
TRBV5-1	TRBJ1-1	ASSPPRQGGTEAF
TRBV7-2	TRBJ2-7	ASSLVAQNEQY
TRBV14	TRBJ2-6	ASSQGVRGLGANVLT
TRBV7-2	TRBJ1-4	ASSLVPQLEGKLF
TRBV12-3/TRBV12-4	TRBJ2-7	ASSPYRHEQY
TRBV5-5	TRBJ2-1	ASSLLAAGGRERSYNEQF
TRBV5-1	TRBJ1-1	ASRAGTAHTEAF
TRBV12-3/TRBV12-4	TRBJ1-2	ASSPDRVYGYT